This T cell receptor (beta chain) was documented in a study of blood T cell repertoires in COVID-19. Study information: Acute and convalescent COVID-19 specimens originated in the United States, Italy and Spain. T cells, B-cell-depleted T cells, or PBMCs provided the cDNA or gDNA that served as material.

Original methodology: Reference gene primer amplification gave estimated nucleated cell counts. Sequenced by immunoSEQ multiplex PCR; TCRdb stores in-frame clones only, minus some. Clone size and the V and J calls come from that table; the DNA yielded D and trimming. The repertoire holds about 140,000 clones, roughly 80% seen once, with 8.8% in the top ten. This clone has only a few counts. The clonotype originates from a woman older than 75 in a cohort sampled during active or convalescent COVID-19. Material for sequencing was peripheral blood.

In DNA, the CDR3 is TGTGCCACCAGTGATCACATAATCAAAGCAACTAATGAAAAACTGTTTTTT. This gives the protein CATSDHIIKATNEKLFF. The chain links TRBV24-1 to TRBJ1-4; no reliable D call. CDR1 is KGHDR and CDR2 is SFDVKD in the germline V gene. The ends were cut back, 3 bases at V and 0 bases at J, with 13 bases in the middle. The length of the CDR3 is 17 residues.